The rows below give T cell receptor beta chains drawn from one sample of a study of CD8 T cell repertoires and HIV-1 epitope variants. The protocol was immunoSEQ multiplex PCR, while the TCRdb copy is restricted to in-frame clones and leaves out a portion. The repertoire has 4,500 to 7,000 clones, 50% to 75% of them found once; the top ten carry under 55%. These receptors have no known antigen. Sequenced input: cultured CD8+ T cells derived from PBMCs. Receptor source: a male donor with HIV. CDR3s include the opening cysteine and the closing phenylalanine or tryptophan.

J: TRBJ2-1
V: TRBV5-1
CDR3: CASSLSTGRIYNEQFF

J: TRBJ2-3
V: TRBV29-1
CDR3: CSVVGTEDLTDTQYF

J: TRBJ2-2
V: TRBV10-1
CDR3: CASRDTGGAGELFF

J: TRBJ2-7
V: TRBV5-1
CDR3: CASSLGGGGYEQYF

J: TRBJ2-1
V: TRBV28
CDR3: CASSLTYDDYNEQFF

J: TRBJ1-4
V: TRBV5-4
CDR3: CASSFWQGEANEKLFF

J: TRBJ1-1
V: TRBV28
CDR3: CASSLGTEAFF

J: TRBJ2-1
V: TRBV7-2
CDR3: CASSFVGSDNEQFF

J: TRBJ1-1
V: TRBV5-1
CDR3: CASSSGTGDVAFF

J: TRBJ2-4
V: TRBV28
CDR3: CASSRTEVDIQYF

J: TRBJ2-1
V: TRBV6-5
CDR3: CASSYRQGEYNEQFF

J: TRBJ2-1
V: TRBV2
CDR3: CASSERGGSHNEQFF

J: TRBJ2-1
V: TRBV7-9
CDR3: CASSSPPGSGSYNEQFF

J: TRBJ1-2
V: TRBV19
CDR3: CASSILGTGDVNGYTF

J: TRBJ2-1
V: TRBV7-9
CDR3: CASSLGPVGGGYNEQFF

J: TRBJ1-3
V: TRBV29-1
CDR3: CSTAAGGGNTIYF

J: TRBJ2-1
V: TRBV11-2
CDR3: CASSLDGASEQFF

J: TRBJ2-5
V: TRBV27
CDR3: CASSLSTGMGETQYF

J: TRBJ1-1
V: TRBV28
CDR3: CASSFPTGTEAFF

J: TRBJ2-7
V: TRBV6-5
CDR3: CASGFKSYEQYF

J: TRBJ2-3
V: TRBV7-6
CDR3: CASSQWTGSTDTQYF

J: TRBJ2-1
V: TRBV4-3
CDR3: CASSQAPLPLDLDEQFF

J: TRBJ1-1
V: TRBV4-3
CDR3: CASSQEPMNTEAFF

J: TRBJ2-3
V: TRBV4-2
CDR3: CASSQDPGTGVGDLTDTQYF

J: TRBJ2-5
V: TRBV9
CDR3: CASSARPGVSPGETQYF

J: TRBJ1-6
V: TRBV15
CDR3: CATSPRGRISPLHF

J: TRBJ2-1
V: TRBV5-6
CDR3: CASSLIDNEQFF

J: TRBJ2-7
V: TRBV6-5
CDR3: CASSLTGSFTYEQYF

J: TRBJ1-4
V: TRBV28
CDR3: CASSLRGHYINSDEKLFF

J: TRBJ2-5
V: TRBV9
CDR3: CASSVAAGLQETQYF

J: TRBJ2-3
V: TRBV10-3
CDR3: CAISEAGQGVTDTQYF

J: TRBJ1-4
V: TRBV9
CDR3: CASSVARGLSTNEKLFF

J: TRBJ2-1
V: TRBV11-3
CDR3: CASSQGLAGVKDEQFF

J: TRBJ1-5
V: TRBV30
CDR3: CAWGTQSSNQPQHF

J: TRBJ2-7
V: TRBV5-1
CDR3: CASSTPMTGGWGEQYF

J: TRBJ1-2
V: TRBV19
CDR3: CASSQGYGYTF

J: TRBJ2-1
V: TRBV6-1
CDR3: CASSARDSYNEQFF

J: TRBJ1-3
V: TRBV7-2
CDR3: CASSPGGGPHSGNTIYF

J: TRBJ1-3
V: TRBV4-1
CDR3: CASHPGGASGNTIYF

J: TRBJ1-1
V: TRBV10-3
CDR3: CAISEGDTEAFF